This TCR beta chain was sequenced in a study of regulatory T cells in long-lasting Graves disease. General observations from the study: No thyroid tissue was studied; the work used peripheral blood only. Relative to newly diagnosed Graves' patients, persistent ones had lower TCR diversity.

CDR1 is SGHDT, CDR2 YYEEEE, per germline. The CDR3 spans 17 residues. With 2 bases clipped from V and 5 bases from J, the junction kept 15 bases outside the gene matches. The sample's time point: newly diagnosed GD, antithyroid drugs for less than 3 months. Extracted PBMC RNA gave rise to the TCR library. A word on this clonotype: Its antigen is undetermined.

Combining iRepertoire HTBI primers with Arm-PCR of CDR3 regions, the authors built TCR beta libraries. One entry per CDR3 protein, called by TCRdb with MiXCR from the multiplex PCR reads. The data show over 500,000 distinct CDR3 sequences, about 16% seen once. These data were likewise used in another study, on T cells in Graves' hyperthyroidism and ophthalmopathy. That investigation notes: Diagnosing involved the use of clinical symptoms, serum thyroxine and TRAb, thyroid ultrasound and orbital computed tomography. Blood also carried most thyroid clonotypes expanded above 0.001.

The sequence was collected from a man between 18 and 29 years old with Graves disease. Sequenced here: peripheral blood mononuclear cells (PBMCs), sampled at new diagnosis, from a patient treated with antithyroid drugs. The chain employs TRBV5-6 and TRBJ2-5, with 7 bases aligning to TRBD2. CDR3 nucleotide sequence: TGTGCCAGCAGCTTCCCACTACCGGGAGGCGACCGGGAGACCCAGTACTTC. Translating it yields CASSFPLPGGDRETQYF.